These 15 T cell receptor beta chains originate from one sample sequenced in a study of metastatic and nonmetastatic thyroid tumors. No treatment of any kind had been given to any patient before thyroid surgery. MiXCR was used by TCRdb to re-call the PCR reads. The table shows approximately 26,000 clones, with approximately 13% occurring only once. What was sequenced was blood. The receptors stem from a female donor with papillary thyroid cancer or a benign thyroid nodule (not recorded which). Some clones in this sample may be carry-over from other donors' samples.

This clone was seen repeatedly, ten times or more. Other DNA sequences of this sample code for an identical CDR3. This sequence joins TRBV6-1 and TRBJ1-3; a possible D gene is TRBD1 (6 bases). CDR3 length: 15 residues. Trimming removed 6 bases from V and 0 bases from J, with 12 bases in between. From germline, CDR1 is MNHNS and CDR2 SASEGT. The CDR3 DNA reads TGTGCCAGCAGCAGGACAGCGAACTCTGGAAACACCATATATTTT. It translates to CASSRTANSGNTIYF.

There are a few counts of this clone. At one end the junction does not follow the germline gene, possibly because of a read error. The rearrangement joins TRBV10-3 to TRBJ2-5, with 9 bases matching TRBD2. The CDR3 is made up of 13 amino acids. Germline loops: CDR1 ENHRY, CDR2 SYGVKD. The CDR3 loop reads CSISGSGRETHYF. The CDR3 region has the DNA TGTTCCATCAGTGGTAGCGGGAGAGAGACCCACTACTTC.

This clone was seen repeatedly, ten times or more. One end of the junction fails to match germline, which may point to a read error. The CDR3 region is CAIKEAGANYEQYF. Written as DNA, the CDR3 is TGTGCAATCAAAGAGGCGGGGGCGAATTACGAGCAGTACTTC. The chain recombines TRBV10-3 with TRBJ2-7; a weak D match, TRBD2 (7 bases). CDR1 and CDR2 (germline): ENHRY, SYGVKD. The CDR3 consists of 14 residues.

Ten or more counts support this clone. The chain is built from TRBV5-6 and TRBJ2-2; D may match TRBD1 or TRBD2 (5 bases each). Trimming removed 1 base at V and 7 bases at J, with 14 bases between. The CDR3 is made up of 15 amino acids. Per the germline V gene, CDR1 is SGHDT and CDR2 is YYEEEE. This chain's CDR3 is CASSLYGTLVGELFF. CDR3 DNA sequence: TGTGCCAGCAGCTTGTATGGGACCCTAGTCGGGGAGCTGTTTTTT.

The genes are TRBV4-1 and TRBJ2-7; TRBD2 matches 8 bases. With 6 bases clipped from V and 6 bases from J, the junction kept 13 bases outside the gene matches. This CDR3 region has 15 residues. From germline, CDR1 is MGHRA and CDR2 YSYEKL. This chain's CDR3 is CASRLAPGTSGEQYF. CDR3 nucleotides: TGCGCCAGCAGGCTGGCCCCCGGTACTAGCGGCGAGCAGTACTTC.

This clone was seen repeatedly, ten times or more. J is TRBJ2-3 and V is TRBV6-5; D is ambiguous. The CDR3 consists of 13 residues. V gave up 0 bases and J gave up 5 bases, with 6 bases separating them. Germline assignment: CDR1 MNHEY and CDR2 SVGAGI. CDR3 sequence (DNA): TGTGCCAGCAGTTACTCGAACAAAGATACGCAGTATTTT. It encodes CASSYSNKDTQYF.

This clone was picked up many times. CDR3 sequence (DNA): TGTGCCAGCAGCTTTGGGCCAGTCAGAACCGGGGAGCTGTTTTTT. This encodes CASSFGPVRTGELFF. The chain couples TRBV7-2 to TRBJ2-2; D gene uncertain. CDR1 SGHTA and CDR2 FQGNSA come from the germline V gene. The CDR3 extends over 15 amino acids. Trimming pared 3 bases from V and 5 bases from J, leaving 13 bases between.

This clone was recorded many times. The chain is built from TRBV12-3 or TRBV12-4 and TRBJ1-4; no clear D. The CDR3 contains 15 residues. V lost 1 base and J 2 bases, leaving 8 bases between the germline ends. The DNA of the CDR3 is TGTGCCAGCAGTTTAGGCGCAGTGACTAATGAAAAACTGTTTTTT. It is translated as CASSLGAVTNEKLFF.

This clone was counted a few times. This could be a read error, since a much larger clone is one nucleotide away. The chain is built from TRBV10-3 and TRBJ2-3, with 9 bases fitting TRBD2. With V trimmed by 6 bases and J by 6 bases, 7 bases remained unmatched. Germline V CDR1 and CDR2: ENHRY, SYGVKD. CDR3 size: 14 residues. The CDR3, as DNA: TGTGCCATCAGACCTAGCGGGATGGGGGATACGCAGTATTTT. Translated, it gives CAIRPSGMGDTQYF.

This clone showed up just a few times. This may stem from a read error, because a much larger clone lies one nucleotide away. The chain couples TRBV5-4 to TRBJ2-6; the D is unclear. Germline CDR1 and CDR2: SGHNT and YYREEE (reference sequence). CDR3 length equals 14 residues. CDR3 sequence reads: CAGSLSSGANVLTF. The CDR3 DNA reads as TGTGCCGGCAGCTTGAGCTCTGGGGCCAACGTCCTGACTTTC.

This clone was recorded many times. J is TRBJ2-4 and V is TRBV28; no firm D call. Germline-derived CDR1 and CDR2 are MDHEN and SYDVKM. The CDR3 has 14 residues. V was pared by 8 bases and J by 0 bases, with 11 bases between. CDR3 amino acids: CASGTLPAKNIQYF. The CDR3 nucleotides read TGTGCCAGCGGCACACTACCAGCCAAAAACATTCAGTACTTC.

This clone appeared many times. The chain joins TRBV12-3 or TRBV12-4 to TRBJ1-2; unclear D gene. The V gene lost 4 bases and the J gene lost 4 bases, with 10 bases spanning the gap. This CDR3 has 13 amino acids. The DNA for the CDR3 is TGTGCCAGCAGTTCGGACGGAACCTATGGCTACACCTTC. The encoded protein is CASSSDGTYGYTF.

This clone was picked up many times. The V call is TRBV7-2, the J call TRBJ2-2; 11 bases agree with TRBD2. V shed 2 bases and J 6 bases; nucleotides not matched to a gene: 2. The CDR3 is 15 amino acids. Germline lookup yields CDR1 SGHTA and CDR2 FQGNSA. The chain's CDR3 is CASSLIAGGPGELFF. CDR3 sequence (DNA): TGTGCCAGCAGCTTAATAGCGGGAGGGCCCGGGGAGCTGTTTTTT.

On this clone itself: Sequence at one end of the junction differs from germline and may be a read error. The rearrangement joins TRBV30 to TRBJ1-5; possibly TRBD1 for D (6 bases). Per germline, CDR1 GTSNPN and CDR2 SVGIG (reference sequence). The length of the CDR3 is 13 residues. CDR3: CAWSAGVYLPLHF. CDR3 bases: TGTGCCTGGAGCGCAGGGGTTTATCTGCCCCTGCATTTT.

There are a few counts of this clone. One base away lies a much larger clone, so this may be a sequencing read error. The rearrangement uses TRBV29-1 and TRBJ1-1, with D tentatively TRBD1 (5 bases). There are 13 residues in the CDR3. Trimming removed 8 bases from V and 1 base from J, with 14 bases in between. Germline V gene lookup returns CDR1 SQVTM and CDR2 ANQGSEA. The CDR3 DNA sequence: TGCAGCTCTCGGGGCCAGCAGAACACTGAAGCTTTCTTT. Amino acids: CSSRGQQNTEAFF.